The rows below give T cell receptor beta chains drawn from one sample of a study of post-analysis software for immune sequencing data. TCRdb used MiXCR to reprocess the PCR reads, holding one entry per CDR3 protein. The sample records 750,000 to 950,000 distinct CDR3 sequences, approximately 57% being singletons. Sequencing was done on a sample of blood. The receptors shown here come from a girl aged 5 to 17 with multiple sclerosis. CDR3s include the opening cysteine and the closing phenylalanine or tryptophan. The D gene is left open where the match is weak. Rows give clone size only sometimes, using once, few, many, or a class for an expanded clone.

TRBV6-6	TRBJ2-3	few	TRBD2	CASVSAGGTDTQYF	TGTGCCAGCGTGAGTGCGGGGGGTACAGATACGCAGTATTTT
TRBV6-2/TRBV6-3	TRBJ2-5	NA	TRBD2	CASSYSRTSGKETQYF	TGTGCCAGCAGTTACTCGAGGACTAGCGGAAAAGAGACCCAGTACTTC
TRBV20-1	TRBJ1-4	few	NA	CSARVWRGDGEKLFF	TGCAGTGCTAGAGTTTGGAGGGGGGACGGTGAAAAACTGTTTTTT
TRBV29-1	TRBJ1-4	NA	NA	CSVGSTNEKLFF	TGCAGCGTTGGGTCAACTAATGAAAAACTGTTTTTT
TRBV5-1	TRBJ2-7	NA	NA	CASSGKIQPLGNEQYF	TGCGCCAGCAGCGGCAAAATACAGCCCCTAGGGAACGAGCAGTACTTC
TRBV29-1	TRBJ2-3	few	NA	CSVEGRTTDTQYF	TGCAGCGTTGAAGGGCGAACTACAGATACGCAGTATTTT
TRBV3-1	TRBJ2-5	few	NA	CASSQERGWRSEQETQYF	TGTGCCAGCAGCCAAGAAAGGGGCTGGAGGAGCGAACAAGAGACCCAGTACTTC
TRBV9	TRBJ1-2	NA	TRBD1	CASSTGTGDVYTF	TGTGCCAGCAGCACGGGGACAGGGGACGTCTACACCTTC
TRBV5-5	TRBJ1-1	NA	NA	CASSYGTPGIAFF	TGTGCCAGCAGCTACGGAACCCCAGGGATAGCTTTCTTT
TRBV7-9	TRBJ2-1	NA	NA	CASSLWSAPNEQFF	TGTGCCAGCAGCTTATGGAGTGCCCCCAATGAGCAGTTCTTC
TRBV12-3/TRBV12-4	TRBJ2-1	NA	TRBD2	CASISSGTTYNEQFF	TGTGCCAGCATTTCTAGCGGGACTACCTACAATGAGCAGTTCTTC
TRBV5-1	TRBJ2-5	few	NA	CASSLTDNQETQYF	TGCGCCAGCAGCTTGACGGACAACCAAGAGACCCAGTACTTC
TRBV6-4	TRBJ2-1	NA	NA	CASSDSTVWDRVEQFF	TGTGCCAGCAGTGACTCAACAGTTTGGGATCGTGTTGAGCAGTTCTTC
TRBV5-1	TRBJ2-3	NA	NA	CASSLRPGTGTDTQYF	TGCGCCAGCAGCTTGCGGCCTGGGACGGGCACAGATACGCAGTATTTT
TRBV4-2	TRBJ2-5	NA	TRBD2	CASSQKGTSREGRETQYF	TGTGCCAGCAGCCAGAAGGGGACTTCGCGGGAGGGTCGAGAGACCCAGTACTTC
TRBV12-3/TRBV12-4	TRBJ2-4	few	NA	CASSFTLGGDIQYF	TGTGCCAGCAGTTTTACCCTGGGGGGAGACATTCAGTACTTC
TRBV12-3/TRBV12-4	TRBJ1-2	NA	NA	CASSPRQIANYGYTF	TGTGCCAGCAGTCCCCGACAGATAGCTAACTATGGCTACACCTTC
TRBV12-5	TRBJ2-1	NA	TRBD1	CASGYGAGTGTGGNEQFF	TGTGCTAGTGGATATGGGGCGGGGACCGGGACAGGGGGCAATGAGCAGTTCTTC
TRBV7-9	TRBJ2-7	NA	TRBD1	CASSFVDRGHEQYF	TGTGCCAGCAGCTTTGTGGACAGGGGCCACGAGCAGTACTTC
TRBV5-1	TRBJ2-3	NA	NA	CASSLNPKDTDTQYF	TGCGCCAGCAGCTTAAACCCCAAGGACACAGATACGCAGTATTTT
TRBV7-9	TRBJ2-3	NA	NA	CASSLAGPGTDTQYF	TGTGCCAGCAGCTTAGCGGGTCCGGGAACAGATACGCAGTATTTT
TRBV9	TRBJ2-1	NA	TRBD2	CASSAAPILAGAENEQFF	TGTGCCAGCAGCGCCGCCCCTATTCTAGCGGGAGCAGAAAATGAGCAGTTCTTC
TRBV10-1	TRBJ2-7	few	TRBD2	CASSESGTSGIYEQYF	TGCGCCAGCAGTGAGTCGGGGACTAGCGGGATCTACGAGCAGTACTTC
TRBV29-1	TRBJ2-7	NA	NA	CSVVGQLSSYEQYF	TGCAGCGTTGTAGGACAGCTAAGCTCCTACGAGCAGTACTTC
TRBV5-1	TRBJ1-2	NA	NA	CASSRTSRDRYGYTF	TGCGCCAGCAGCAGGACCTCTAGAGACCGCTATGGCTACACCTTC
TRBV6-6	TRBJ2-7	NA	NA	CASIKDGGRGEQYF	TGTGCCAGCATCAAGGACGGGGGACGTGGCGAGCAGTACTTC
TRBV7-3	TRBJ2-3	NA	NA	CASSLEGVPSTDTQYF	TGTGCCAGCAGCTTAGAGGGGGTCCCTAGCACAGATACGCAGTATTTT
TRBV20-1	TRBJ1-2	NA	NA	CSASYDLSYGYTF	TGCAGTGCTTCATACGACCTCTCCTATGGCTACACCTTC
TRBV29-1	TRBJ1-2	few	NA	CSVEVRGQNFDYGYTF	TGCAGCGTTGAAGTCCGGGGGCAGAACTTCGACTATGGCTACACCTTC
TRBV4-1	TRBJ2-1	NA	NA	CASSPPNGGAEQFF	TGCGCCAGCAGCCCTCCTAACGGCGGGGCTGAGCAGTTCTTC
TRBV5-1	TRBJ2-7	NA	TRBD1	CASSSGQDGAEQYF	TGCGCCAGCAGCTCCGGACAGGACGGAGCCGAGCAGTACTTC
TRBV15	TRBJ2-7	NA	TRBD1	CATSSEGTGGPYEQYF	TGTGCCACCAGCAGCGAAGGGACAGGGGGGCCCTACGAGCAGTACTTC
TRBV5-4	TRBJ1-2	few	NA	CASSSSPRDGYTF	TGTGCCAGCAGCTCCAGCCCACGGGACGGCTACACCTTC